This TCR beta chain was identified in a study of shared clonotypes between healthy human individuals. The study, taken as a whole, reports: A reduction in generation probabilities was seen for non-shared clonotypes relative to those shared by all four donors.

As concerns this clone: Its antigen remains unidentified. The same CDR3 can be traced to other DNA sequences in this sample.

Donors comprised only Caucasian adults living in Nashville, Tennessee. Clones were read by immunoSEQ multiplex PCR, and TCRdb kept only the in-frame ones, dropping some. Here the sample spans 2 million to 2.5 million clones, 90% to 95% being singletons. The origin of this receptor is a man younger than 35 in good health. Sequencing input: naive CD4+ T cells sorted from blood. Subset denoted: CD45RA+ positively selected.

Written as DNA, the CDR3 is TGTGCCAGCAGCTTAGGGCGGAAATCCTACGAGCAGTACTTC. This encodes CASSLGRKSYEQYF. The chain recombines TRBV7-2 with TRBJ2-7; D unresolved. The CDR3 spans 14 residues. Germline CDR1 and CDR2: SGHTA and FQGNSA. V lost 1 base to trimming and J lost 1 base, with 8 bases between them.